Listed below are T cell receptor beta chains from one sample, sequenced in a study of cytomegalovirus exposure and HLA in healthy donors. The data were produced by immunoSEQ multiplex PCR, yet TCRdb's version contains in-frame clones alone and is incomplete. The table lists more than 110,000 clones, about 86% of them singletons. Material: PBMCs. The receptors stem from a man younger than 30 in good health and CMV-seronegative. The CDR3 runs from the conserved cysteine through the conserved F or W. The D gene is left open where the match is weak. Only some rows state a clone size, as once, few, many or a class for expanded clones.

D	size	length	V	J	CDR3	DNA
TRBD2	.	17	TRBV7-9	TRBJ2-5	CASSQGLAGVIGETQYF	TGTGCCAGCAGCCAGGGACTAGCGGGAGTTATAGGAGAGACCCAGTACTTC
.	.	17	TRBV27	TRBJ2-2	CASSLSWGTHNTGELFF	TGTGCCAGCAGTTTATCGTGGGGGACTCATAACACCGGGGAGCTGTTTTTT
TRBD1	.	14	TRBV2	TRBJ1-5	CASRGTDSNQPQHF	TGTGCCAGCCGTGGGACAGATAGCAATCAGCCCCAGCATTTT
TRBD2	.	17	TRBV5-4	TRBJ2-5	CASSLRTSGRAEETQYF	TGTGCCAGCAGCCTCCGGACTAGCGGGAGGGCGGAAGAGACCCAGTACTTC
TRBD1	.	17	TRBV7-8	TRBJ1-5	CASSHTLGTGSQKPQHF	TGTGCCAGCAGCCACACACTGGGGACAGGGAGTCAAAAGCCCCAGCATTTT
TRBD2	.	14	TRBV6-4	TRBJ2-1	CASSDSRGANEQFF	TGTGCCAGCAGTGACTCGCGGGGGGCCAATGAGCAGTTCTTC
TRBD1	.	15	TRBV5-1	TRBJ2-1	CASSTWTGGFDEQFF	TGCGCCAGCAGCACCTGGACAGGGGGCTTCGATGAGCAGTTCTTC
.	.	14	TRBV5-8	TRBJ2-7	CASSPGELSYEQYF	TGTGCCAGCAGCCCGGGGGAACTCTCCTACGAGCAGTACTTC
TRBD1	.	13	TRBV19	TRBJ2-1	CASSEPDRESTFF	TGTGCCAGTAGTGAGCCCGACAGGGAAAGTACGTTCTTC
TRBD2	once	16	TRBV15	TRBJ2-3	CATSRGTGGGIDTQYF	TGTGCCACCAGCAGAGGTACGGGAGGTGGAATAGATACGCAGTATTTT
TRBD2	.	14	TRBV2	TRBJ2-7	CASSSSGSSYEQYF	TGTGCCAGCAGCTCTAGCGGAAGCTCCTACGAGCAGTACTTC
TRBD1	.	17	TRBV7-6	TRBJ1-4	CASSSPYRGRQREKLFF	TGTGCCAGCAGCTCACCGTACAGGGGGCGTCAACGGGAAAAACTGTTTTTT
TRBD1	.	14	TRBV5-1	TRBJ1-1	CASSPDRTNTEAFF	TGCGCCAGCAGTCCGGACAGGACGAACACTGAAGCTTTCTTT
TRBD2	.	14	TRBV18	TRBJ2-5	CASSPSGRAETQYF	TGTGCCAGCTCACCGTCGGGGAGGGCGGAGACCCAGTACTTC
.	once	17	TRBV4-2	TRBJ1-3	CASSPYSGTHSGNTIYF	TGTGCCAGCAGCCCCTATTCCGGGACACACTCTGGAAACACCATATATTTT
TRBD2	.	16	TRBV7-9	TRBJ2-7	CASSFSGGVSSYEQYF	TGTGCCAGCAGCTTCTCGGGAGGCGTGAGCTCCTACGAGCAGTACTTC
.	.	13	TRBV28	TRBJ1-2	CASSFLRDYGYTF	TGTGCCAGCAGTTTTTTGAGGGACTATGGCTACACCTTC
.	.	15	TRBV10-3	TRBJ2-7	CATLDLRGKAYEQYF	TGTGCCACGCTTGACTTGAGAGGTAAGGCCTACGAGCAGTACTTC
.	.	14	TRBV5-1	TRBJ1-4	CASTALEGSEKLFF	TGCGCCAGCACCGCCCTGGAGGGATCCGAAAAACTGTTTTTT
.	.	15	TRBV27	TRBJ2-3	CASSLWPPRTDTQYF	TGTGCCAGCAGTTTATGGCCCCCCCGCACAGATACGCAGTATTTT
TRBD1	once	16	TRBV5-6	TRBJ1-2	CASSGGTGAPPIGYTF	TGTGCCAGCAGCGGGGGGACAGGGGCCCCTCCTATTGGCTACACCTTC